The rows below give T cell receptor beta chains drawn from one sample of a study of post-analysis software for immune sequencing data. TCRdb called the PCR reads again in MiXCR, with one record for every CDR3 protein. The table includes 150,000 to 200,000 distinct CDR3 sequences, roughly 35% detected once. Specimen: blood, collected after autologous hematopoietic stem cell transplantation. The receptors stem from a girl aged 5-17 years with multiple sclerosis. The CDR3 runs from the conserved cysteine through the conserved F or W. The D gene is left open where the match is weak. Some rows mark clone size as missing; the rest say once, few, many or name a class of expanded clone.

v_call: TRBV7-8; clone_size: few; d_call: TRBD2; j_call: TRBJ2-3; cdr3_nt: TGTGCCAGCAGCCACCGGACTAGCGGGAGCACAGATACGCAGTATTTT; cdr3_aa: CASSHRTSGSTDTQYF
v_call: TRBV10-3; clone_size: NA; d_call: TRBD1; j_call: TRBJ2-7; cdr3_nt: TGTGCCATCACTTCCGGACAGGGGAGCGGGCAGTACTTC; cdr3_aa: CAITSGQGSGQYF
v_call: TRBV5-6; clone_size: few; d_call: NA; j_call: TRBJ2-2; cdr3_nt: TGTGCCAGCAGCCTAGGGGAGACACGACTTATGGCCGGGGAGCTGTTTTTT; cdr3_aa: CASSLGETRLMAGELFF
v_call: TRBV11-2; clone_size: NA; d_call: NA; j_call: TRBJ2-4; cdr3_nt: TGTGCCAGCAGCCTCAACCAGAAGACAGAGGGGATGATAGCCAAAAACATTCAGTACTTC; cdr3_aa: CASSLNQKTEGMIAKNIQYF
v_call: TRBV20-1; clone_size: NA; d_call: TRBD1; j_call: TRBJ1-1; cdr3_nt: TGCAGTGCTCTGAGACAGGGAGATCTTTTGTGGACTGAAGCTTTCTTT; cdr3_aa: CSALRQGDLLWTEAFF
v_call: TRBV12-3/TRBV12-4; clone_size: few; d_call: TRBD1; j_call: TRBJ1-2; cdr3_nt: TGTGCCAGCAGTTTCTTTCCCCGGACAGGGGGCTTGGATGGCTACACCTTC; cdr3_aa: CASSFFPRTGGLDGYTF
v_call: TRBV4-1; clone_size: NA; d_call: NA; j_call: TRBJ2-5; cdr3_nt: TGCGCCAGCAGCCAGGGGGTGGTGGAGACCCAGTACTTC; cdr3_aa: CASSQGVVETQYF
v_call: TRBV3-1; clone_size: NA; d_call: NA; j_call: TRBJ1-6; cdr3_nt: TGTGCCAGCCACAGGGTTAGCGGGTCACCCCTCCACTTT; cdr3_aa: CASHRVSGSPLHF
v_call: TRBV5-6; clone_size: few; d_call: NA; j_call: TRBJ2-1; cdr3_nt: TGTGCCAGCAGCTTAATAGACTCCTACAATGAGCAGTTCTTC; cdr3_aa: CASSLIDSYNEQFF
v_call: TRBV20-1; clone_size: NA; d_call: TRBD2; j_call: TRBJ2-1; cdr3_nt: TGCAGTGCTAGAGGGATGCGTCTGGCTAGCGGGAGGCGGGGAAATGAGCAGTTCTTC; cdr3_aa: CSARGMRLASGRRGNEQFF
v_call: TRBV6-2/TRBV6-3; clone_size: few; d_call: NA; j_call: TRBJ1-1; cdr3_nt: TGTGCCAGCAGTCGACCGGGACGCTTGGGGATGAACACTGAAGCTTTCTTT; cdr3_aa: CASSRPGRLGMNTEAFF
v_call: TRBV6-5; clone_size: NA; d_call: NA; j_call: TRBJ2-2; cdr3_nt: TGTGCCAGCCGGCCTAGGCAATACACCGGGGAGCTGTTTTTT; cdr3_aa: CASRPRQYTGELFF
v_call: TRBV20-1; clone_size: NA; d_call: NA; j_call: TRBJ2-1; cdr3_nt: TGCAGTGCTAGTCCCCTCGTGAAGCGGGCGAGCTCCTACAATGAGCAGTTCTTC; cdr3_aa: CSASPLVKRASSYNEQFF
v_call: TRBV2; clone_size: NA; d_call: NA; j_call: TRBJ2-1; cdr3_nt: TGTGCCAGCAGTGAAGCTCGCTCCTACAATGAGCAGTTCTTC; cdr3_aa: CASSEARSYNEQFF
v_call: TRBV29-1; clone_size: NA; d_call: TRBD1; j_call: TRBJ2-7; cdr3_nt: TGCAGCGTCCGATTACAGGGGGACGAGCAGTACTTC; cdr3_aa: CSVRLQGDEQYF
v_call: TRBV7-2; clone_size: many; d_call: NA; j_call: TRBJ2-3; cdr3_nt: TGTGCCAGCACGACGAGGACCACAGATACGCAGTATTTT; cdr3_aa: CASTTRTTDTQYF
v_call: TRBV20-1; clone_size: few; d_call: TRBD2; j_call: TRBJ2-3; cdr3_nt: TGCAGTGCCCCTAGTAGCGGGAGTACGGTAGATACGCAGTATTTT; cdr3_aa: CSAPSSGSTVDTQYF
v_call: TRBV28; clone_size: many; d_call: NA; j_call: TRBJ2-3; cdr3_nt: TGTGCCAGCAGTTTGGAGGAACTGGGTCATACCACAGATACGCAGTATTTT; cdr3_aa: CASSLEELGHTTDTQYF
v_call: TRBV27; clone_size: NA; d_call: NA; j_call: TRBJ2-2; cdr3_nt: TGTGCCAGCAGGACACCGAACACCGGGGAGCTGTTTTTT; cdr3_aa: CASRTPNTGELFF
v_call: TRBV20-1; clone_size: few; d_call: TRBD2; j_call: TRBJ2-7; cdr3_nt: TGCAGTGCTTTACAACTAGCGGGAGATCCCGAGCAGTACTTC; cdr3_aa: CSALQLAGDPEQYF
v_call: TRBV21-1; clone_size: NA; d_call: NA; j_call: TRBJ1-5; cdr3_nt: TGTGCCAGCAGAGCGGTGGCAGTCCCTCTTTCGGCCCAGCATTTT; cdr3_aa: CASRAVAVPLSAQHF
v_call: TRBV5-1; clone_size: NA; d_call: NA; j_call: TRBJ1-6; cdr3_nt: TGCGCCAGCAGCTTGCTTTGGACAGAGGCTTCACCCCTCCACTTT; cdr3_aa: CASSLLWTEASPLHF
v_call: TRBV3-1; clone_size: NA; d_call: TRBD2; j_call: TRBJ2-1; cdr3_nt: TGTGCCAGCACCCAAGCCGGGGGACTAGCCCCCTACAATGAGCAGTTCTTC; cdr3_aa: CASTQAGGLAPYNEQFF
v_call: TRBV9; clone_size: NA; d_call: NA; j_call: TRBJ2-3; cdr3_nt: TGTGCCAGCAGCCCTCAGGCCCTTCCTTTGGATACGCAGTATTTT; cdr3_aa: CASSPQALPLDTQYF
v_call: TRBV18; clone_size: NA; d_call: NA; j_call: TRBJ2-1; cdr3_nt: TGTGCCAGCTCACCATGGAAAGGGAGTGAGCAGTTCTTC; cdr3_aa: CASSPWKGSEQFF
v_call: TRBV28; clone_size: few; d_call: NA; j_call: TRBJ1-1; cdr3_nt: TGTGCCAGCAGTTTATTGGCAGGGGAGAACACTGAAGCTTTCTTT; cdr3_aa: CASSLLAGENTEAFF
v_call: TRBV10-3; clone_size: NA; d_call: TRBD1; j_call: TRBJ2-7; cdr3_nt: TGTGCCATCAGATCGGCGGACAGGGTGGTTCACGAGCAGTACTTC; cdr3_aa: CAIRSADRVVHEQYF
v_call: TRBV7-9; clone_size: NA; d_call: NA; j_call: TRBJ2-1; cdr3_nt: TGTGCCAGCAGCAAACGACAGGGGAGGGTTTTACATGAGCAGTTCTTC; cdr3_aa: CASSKRQGRVLHEQFF